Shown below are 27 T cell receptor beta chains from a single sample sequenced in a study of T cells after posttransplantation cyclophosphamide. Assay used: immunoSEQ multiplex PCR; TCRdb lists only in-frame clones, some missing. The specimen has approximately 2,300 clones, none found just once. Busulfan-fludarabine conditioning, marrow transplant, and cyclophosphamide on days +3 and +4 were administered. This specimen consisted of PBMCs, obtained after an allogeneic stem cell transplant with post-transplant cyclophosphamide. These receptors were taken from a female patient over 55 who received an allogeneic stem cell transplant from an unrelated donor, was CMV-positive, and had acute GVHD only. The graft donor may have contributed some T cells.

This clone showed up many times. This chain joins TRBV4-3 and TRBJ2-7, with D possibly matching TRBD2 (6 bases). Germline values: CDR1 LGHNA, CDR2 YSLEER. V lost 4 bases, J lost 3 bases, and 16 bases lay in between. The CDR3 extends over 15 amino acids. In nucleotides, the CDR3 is TGCGCCAGCAGCCCAGGTGGGGGGACTGTCTACGAGCAGTACTTC. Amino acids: CASSPGGGTVYEQYF.

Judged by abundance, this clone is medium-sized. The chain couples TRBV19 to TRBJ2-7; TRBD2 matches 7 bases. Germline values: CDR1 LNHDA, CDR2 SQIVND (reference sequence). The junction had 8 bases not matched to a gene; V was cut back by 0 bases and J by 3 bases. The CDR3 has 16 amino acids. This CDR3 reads CASSIDLGRGGYEQYF. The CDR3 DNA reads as TGTGCCAGTAGTATAGATCTAGGGAGGGGAGGCTACGAGCAGTACTTC.

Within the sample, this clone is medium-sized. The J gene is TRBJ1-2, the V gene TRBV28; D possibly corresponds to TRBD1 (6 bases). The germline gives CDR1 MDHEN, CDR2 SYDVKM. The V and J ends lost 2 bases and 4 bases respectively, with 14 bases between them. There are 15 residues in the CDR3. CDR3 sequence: CASSLPGGQGYGYTF. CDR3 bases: TGTGCCAGCAGTTTACCCGGGGGGCAAGGCTATGGCTACACCTTC.

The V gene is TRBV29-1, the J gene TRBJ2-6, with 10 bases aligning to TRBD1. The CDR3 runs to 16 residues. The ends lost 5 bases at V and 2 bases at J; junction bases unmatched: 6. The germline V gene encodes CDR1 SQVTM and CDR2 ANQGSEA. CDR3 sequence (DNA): TGCAGCGTTCTGGGACAGGGGACGCCTGGGGCCAACGTCCTGACTTTC. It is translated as CSVLGQGTPGANVLTF.

The CDR3 loop is CASRPLAGGTDTQYF. In DNA form, the CDR3 reads TGTGCCAGCAGACCGCTAGCGGGGGGCACAGATACGCAGTATTTT. V is TRBV27 and J is TRBJ2-3; 10 bases align to TRBD2. V trimming: 6 bases; J trimming: 1 base; junction bases outside the gene matches: 4. CDR1 is MNHEY, CDR2 SMNVEV, per germline (reference sequence). There are 15 residues in the CDR3.

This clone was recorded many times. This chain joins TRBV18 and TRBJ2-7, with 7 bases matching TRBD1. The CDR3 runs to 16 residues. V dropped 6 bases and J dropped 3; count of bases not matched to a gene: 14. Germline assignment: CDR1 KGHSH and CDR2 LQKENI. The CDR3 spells CASSSKTGQYSYEQYF. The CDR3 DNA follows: TGTGCCAGCTCGTCTAAAACGGGACAGTACAGCTACGAGCAGTACTTC.

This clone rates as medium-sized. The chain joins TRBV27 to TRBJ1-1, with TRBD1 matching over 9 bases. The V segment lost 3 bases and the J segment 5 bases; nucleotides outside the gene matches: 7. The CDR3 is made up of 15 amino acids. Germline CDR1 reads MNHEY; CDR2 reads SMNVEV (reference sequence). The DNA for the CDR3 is TGTGCCAGCAGTTTCTCCAGACAGGGGGGGACTGAAGCTTTCTTT. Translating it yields CASSFSRQGGTEAFF.

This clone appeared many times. The CDR3 protein is CASQYTENNSPLHF. CDR3 nucleotides: TGTGCCAGTCAATACACCGAAAATAATTCACCCCTCCACTTT. This rearrangement joins TRBV19 to TRBJ1-6; no firm D call. The V end was cut by 8 bases, the J end by 5 bases, with 13 bases between. The CDR3 contains 14 residues. Germline CDR1 LNHDA, CDR2 SQIVND (reference sequence). Together with reference TRBV19 and TRBJ1-6, the CDR3 gives the full variable domain: DGGITQSPKYLFRKEGQNVTLSCEQNLNHDAMYWYRQDPGQGLRLIYYSQIVNDFQKGDIAEGYSVSREKKESFPLTVTSAQKNPTAFYLCASQYTENNSPLHFGNGTRLTVT.

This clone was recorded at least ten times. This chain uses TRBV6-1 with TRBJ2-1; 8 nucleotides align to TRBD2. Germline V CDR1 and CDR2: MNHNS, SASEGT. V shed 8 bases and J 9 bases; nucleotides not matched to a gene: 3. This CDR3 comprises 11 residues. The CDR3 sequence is CASAGGREQFF. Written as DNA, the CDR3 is TGTGCCAGCGCGGGGGGTCGTGAGCAGTTCTTC.

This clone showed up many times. This chain's CDR3 is CASSPPGLADNNEQFF. CDR3 DNA: TGTGCCAGCAGTCCTCCGGGACTAGCGGACAACAATGAGCAGTTCTTC. The rearrangement joins TRBV28 to TRBJ2-1; 11 bases match TRBD2. The V segment lost 5 bases and the J segment 5 bases; nucleotides outside the gene matches: 8. The CDR3 sequence is 16 residues long. Germline loops: CDR1 MDHEN, CDR2 SYDVKM. The variable domain in full, completed from reference TRBV28 and TRBJ2-1, reads DVKVTQSSRYLVKRTGEKVFLECVQDMDHENMFWYRQDPGLGLRLIYFSYDVKMKEKGDIPEGYSVSREKKERFSLILESASTNQTSMYLCASSPPGLADNNEQFFGPGTRLTVL.

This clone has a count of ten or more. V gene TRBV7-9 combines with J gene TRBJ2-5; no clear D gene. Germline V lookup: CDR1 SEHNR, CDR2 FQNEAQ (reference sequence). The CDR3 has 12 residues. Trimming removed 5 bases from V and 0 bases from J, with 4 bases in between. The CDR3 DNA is TGTGCCAGCAGCCCATACCAAGAGACCCAGTACTTC. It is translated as CASSPYQETQYF.

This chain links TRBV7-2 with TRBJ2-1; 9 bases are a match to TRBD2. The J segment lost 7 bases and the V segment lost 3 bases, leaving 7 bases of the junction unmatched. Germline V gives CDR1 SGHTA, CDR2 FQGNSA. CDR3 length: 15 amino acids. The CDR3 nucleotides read TGTGCCAGCAGCTTTGCCGGGACTAGCCTAAATGAGCAGTTCTTC. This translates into CASSFAGTSLNEQFF.

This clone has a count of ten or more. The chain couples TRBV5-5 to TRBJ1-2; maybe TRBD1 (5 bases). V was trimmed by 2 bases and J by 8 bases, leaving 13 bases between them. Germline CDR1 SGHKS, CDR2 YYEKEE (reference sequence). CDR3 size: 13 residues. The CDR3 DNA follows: TGTGCCAGCAGCTTTTATGAAAGGGGCGGCTACACCTTC. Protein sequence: CASSFYERGGYTF.

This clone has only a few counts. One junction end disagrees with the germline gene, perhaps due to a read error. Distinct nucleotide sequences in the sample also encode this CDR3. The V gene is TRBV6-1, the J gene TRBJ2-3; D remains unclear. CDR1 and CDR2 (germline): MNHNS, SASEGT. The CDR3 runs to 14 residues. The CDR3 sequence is CASSVGQATDTQYF. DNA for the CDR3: TGCGCCAGCAGTGTAGGGCAGGCCACAGATACGCAGTATTTT.

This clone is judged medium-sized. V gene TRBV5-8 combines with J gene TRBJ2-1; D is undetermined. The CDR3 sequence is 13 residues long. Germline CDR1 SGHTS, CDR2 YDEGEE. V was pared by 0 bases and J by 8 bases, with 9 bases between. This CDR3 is CASSLVTRDEQFF. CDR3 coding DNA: TGTGCCAGCAGCTTGGTCACTCGCGATGAGCAGTTCTTC.

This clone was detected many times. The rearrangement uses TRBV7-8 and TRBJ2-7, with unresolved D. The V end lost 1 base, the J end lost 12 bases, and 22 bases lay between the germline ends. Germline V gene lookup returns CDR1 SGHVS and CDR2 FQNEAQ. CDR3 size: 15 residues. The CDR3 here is CASSLGSGSGLPGYF. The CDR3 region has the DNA TGTGCCAGCAGCTTAGGCTCTGGGTCAGGCCTACCCGGGTACTTC.

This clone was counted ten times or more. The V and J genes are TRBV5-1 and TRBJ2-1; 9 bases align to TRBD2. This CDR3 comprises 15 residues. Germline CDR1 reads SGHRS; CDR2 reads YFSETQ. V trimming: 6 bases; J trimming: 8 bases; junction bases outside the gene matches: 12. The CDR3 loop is CASTVGTSTFYEQFF. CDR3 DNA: TGCGCCAGCACGGTCGGGACTAGCACGTTCTATGAGCAGTTCTTC.

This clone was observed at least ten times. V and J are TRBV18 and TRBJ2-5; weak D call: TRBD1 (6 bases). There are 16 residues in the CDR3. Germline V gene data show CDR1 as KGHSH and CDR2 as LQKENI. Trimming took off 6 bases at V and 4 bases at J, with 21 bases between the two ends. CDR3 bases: TGTGCCAGCTCTCCCCCCCGTCAAGACAGGCGAGAGACCCAGTACTTC. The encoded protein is CASSPPRQDRRETQYF.

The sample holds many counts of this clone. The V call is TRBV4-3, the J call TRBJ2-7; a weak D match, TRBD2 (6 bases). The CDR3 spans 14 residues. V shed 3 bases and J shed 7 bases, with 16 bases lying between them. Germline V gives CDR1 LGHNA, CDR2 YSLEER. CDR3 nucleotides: TGCGCCAGCAGCCAGGTCCCGGGGGTTGGGGAGCAGTACTTC. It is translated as CASSQVPGVGEQYF.

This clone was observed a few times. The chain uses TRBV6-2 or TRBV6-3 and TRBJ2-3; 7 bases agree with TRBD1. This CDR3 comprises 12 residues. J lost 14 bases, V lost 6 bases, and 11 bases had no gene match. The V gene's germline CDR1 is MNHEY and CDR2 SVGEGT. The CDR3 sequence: CASSSPAQGRYF. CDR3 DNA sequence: TGTGCCAGCAGCTCCCCTGCACAGGGGAGGTATTTT.

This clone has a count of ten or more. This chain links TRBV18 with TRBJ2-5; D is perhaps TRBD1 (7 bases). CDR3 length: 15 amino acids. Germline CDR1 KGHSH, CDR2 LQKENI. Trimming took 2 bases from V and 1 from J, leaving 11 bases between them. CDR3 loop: CASSPGGTAQETQYF. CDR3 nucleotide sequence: TGTGCCAGCTCACCAGGGGGGACAGCCCAAGAGACCCAGTACTTC.

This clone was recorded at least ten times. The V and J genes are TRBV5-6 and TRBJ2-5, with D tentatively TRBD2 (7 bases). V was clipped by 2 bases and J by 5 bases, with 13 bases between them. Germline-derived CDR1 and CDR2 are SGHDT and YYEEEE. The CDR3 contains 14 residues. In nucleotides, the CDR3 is TGTGCCAGCAGCTTTTCGGGGGGCCAGGAGACCCAGTACTTC. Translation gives CASSFSGGQETQYF.

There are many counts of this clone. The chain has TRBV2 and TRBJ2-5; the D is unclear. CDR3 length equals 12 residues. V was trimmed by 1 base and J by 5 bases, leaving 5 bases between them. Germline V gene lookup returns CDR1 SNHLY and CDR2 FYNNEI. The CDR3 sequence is CASSEEAETQYF. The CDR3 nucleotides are TGTGCCAGCAGTGAAGAAGCCGAGACCCAGTACTTC. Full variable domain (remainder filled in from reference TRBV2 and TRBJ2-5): EPEVTQTPSHQVTQMGQEVILRCVPISNHLYFYWYRQILGQKVEFLVSFYNNEISEKSEIFDDQFSVERPDGSNFTLKIRSTKLEDSAMYFCASSEEAETQYFGPGTRLLVL.

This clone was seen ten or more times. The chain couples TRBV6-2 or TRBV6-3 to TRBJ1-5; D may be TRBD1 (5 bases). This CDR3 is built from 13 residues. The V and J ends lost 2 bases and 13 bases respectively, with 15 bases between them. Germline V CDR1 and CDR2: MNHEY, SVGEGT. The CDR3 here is CASSYTAGGFQHF. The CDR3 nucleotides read TGTGCCAGCAGTTACACCGCGGGGGGTTTTCAGCATTTT.

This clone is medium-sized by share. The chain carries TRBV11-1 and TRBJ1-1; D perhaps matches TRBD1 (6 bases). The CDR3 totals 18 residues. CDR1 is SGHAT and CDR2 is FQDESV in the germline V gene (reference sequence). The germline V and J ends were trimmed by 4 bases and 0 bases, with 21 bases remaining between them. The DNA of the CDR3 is TGTGCCAGCAGCTGGGGGTATAACAGGGCCGACATGAACACTGAAGCTTTCTTT. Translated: CASSWGYNRADMNTEAFF.

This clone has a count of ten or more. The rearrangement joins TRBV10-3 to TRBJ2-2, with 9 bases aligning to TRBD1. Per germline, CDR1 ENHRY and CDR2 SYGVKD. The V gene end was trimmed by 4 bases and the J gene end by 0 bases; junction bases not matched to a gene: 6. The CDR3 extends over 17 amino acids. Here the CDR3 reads CAISGDRTGANTGELFF. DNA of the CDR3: TGTGCCATCAGTGGCGATCGGACAGGGGCGAACACCGGGGAGCTGTTTTTT.

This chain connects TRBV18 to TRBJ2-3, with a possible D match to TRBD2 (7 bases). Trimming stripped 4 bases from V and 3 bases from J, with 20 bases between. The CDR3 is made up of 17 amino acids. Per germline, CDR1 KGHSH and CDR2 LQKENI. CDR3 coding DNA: TGTGCCAGCTCACGGAAACTACAGGGAGGGGGTACAGATACGCAGTATTTT. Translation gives CASSRKLQGGGTDTQYF.